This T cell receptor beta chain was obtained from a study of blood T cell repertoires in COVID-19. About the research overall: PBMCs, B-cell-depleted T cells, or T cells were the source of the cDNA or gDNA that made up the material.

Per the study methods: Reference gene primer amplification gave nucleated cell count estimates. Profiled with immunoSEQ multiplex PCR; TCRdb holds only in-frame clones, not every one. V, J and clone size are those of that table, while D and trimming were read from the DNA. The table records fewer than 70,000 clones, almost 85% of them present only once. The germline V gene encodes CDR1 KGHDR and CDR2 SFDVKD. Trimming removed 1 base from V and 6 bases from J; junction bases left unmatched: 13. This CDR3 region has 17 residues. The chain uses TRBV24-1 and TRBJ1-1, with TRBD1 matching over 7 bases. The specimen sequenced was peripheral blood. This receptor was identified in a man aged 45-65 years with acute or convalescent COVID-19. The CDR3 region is CATSDFQTGIVGAEAFF. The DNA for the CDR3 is TGTGCCACCAGTGATTTCCAGACAGGGATCGTGGGCGCTGAAGCTTTCTTT.